This TCR beta chain was identified in a study of blood T cell repertoires in COVID-19. Study at large: COVID-19 samples collected from the United States, Italy and Spain covered acute and convalescent phases. T cells, B-cell-depleted T cells, or PBMCs provided the cDNA or gDNA that served as material.

Seattle participants joined during active infection and were tracked over time. Authors' data handling: The authors estimated nucleated cell counts from reference gene primer amplification. Method: immunoSEQ multiplex PCR; TCRdb's copy keeps in-frame clones and lacks some. V and J calls and clone size come straight from that table; D and trimming were deduced from the DNA. The data show roughly 250,000 clones, 70% to 90% seen once. The sequenced material came from peripheral blood. The source is a woman aged 30 to 39 with COVID-19, enrolled during active disease.

CDR3 region: CATGGSGYEQYF. In DNA form, the CDR3 reads TGTGCAACGGGTGGCAGTGGCTACGAGCAGTACTTC. The chain employs TRBV7-9 and TRBJ2-7; D gene unclear. This CDR3 is 12 amino acids long. Germline V gene data show CDR1 as SEHNR and CDR2 as FQNEAQ (reference sequence).